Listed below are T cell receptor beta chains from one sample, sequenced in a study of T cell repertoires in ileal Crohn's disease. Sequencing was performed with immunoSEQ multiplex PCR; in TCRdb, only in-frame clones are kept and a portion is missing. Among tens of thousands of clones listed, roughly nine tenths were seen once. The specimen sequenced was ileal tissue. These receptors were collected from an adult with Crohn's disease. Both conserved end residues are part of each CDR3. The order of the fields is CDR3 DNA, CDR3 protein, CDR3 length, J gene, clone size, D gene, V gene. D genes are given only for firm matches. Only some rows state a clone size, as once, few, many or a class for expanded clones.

CDR3nt: TGTGCCAGTAGTATTCTCCCAGGGGGCGCGAACTCAGCCGGCTACACCTTC
CDR3aa: CASSILPGGANSAGYTF
len: 17
j_gene: TRBJ1-2
abundance: NA
d_gene: TRBD1
v_gene: TRBV19

CDR3nt: TGTGCCAGCAGCTCAAGGACTAGCACCGGGGAGCTGTTTTTT
CDR3aa: CASSSRTSTGELFF
len: 14
j_gene: TRBJ2-2
abundance: NA
d_gene: TRBD2
v_gene: TRBV5-5

CDR3nt: TGCGCCAGCAGCTTGGCTGGGAGCTCTGGGGCCAACGTCCTGACTTTC
CDR3aa: CASSLAGSSGANVLTF
len: 16
j_gene: TRBJ2-6
abundance: NA
d_gene: NA
v_gene: TRBV5-1

CDR3nt: TGTGCCAGCAGCTTGGTCGTTAGAGCGGGGGGCCGGGAGGCCAAAAACATTCAGTACTTC
CDR3aa: CASSLVVRAGGREAKNIQYF
len: 20
j_gene: TRBJ2-4
abundance: NA
d_gene: TRBD2
v_gene: TRBV5-8

CDR3nt: TGTGCCAGCTCACGAAACCGGGACAGGGTAGAGACCCAGTACTTC
CDR3aa: CASSRNRDRVETQYF
len: 15
j_gene: TRBJ2-5
abundance: NA
d_gene: TRBD1
v_gene: TRBV18

CDR3nt: TGTGCCAGCAGCCAATTTTTCGATGAGCAGTTCTTC
CDR3aa: CASSQFFDEQFF
len: 12
j_gene: TRBJ2-1
abundance: NA
d_gene: NA
v_gene: TRBV14

CDR3nt: TGTGCCAGCAGCTTCCCAGAGGGCCGGGTAACCGGGGAGCTGTTTTTT
CDR3aa: CASSFPEGRVTGELFF
len: 16
j_gene: TRBJ2-2
abundance: NA
d_gene: NA
v_gene: TRBV13

CDR3nt: TGTGCCAGCAGCCAAGGGGGGGGATATGGCTACACCTTC
CDR3aa: CASSQGGGYGYTF
len: 13
j_gene: TRBJ1-2
abundance: once
d_gene: NA
v_gene: TRBV14

CDR3nt: TGTGCCAGCAGTTACAGGGGGCGGCTCAATGAGCAGTTCTTC
CDR3aa: CASSYRGRLNEQFF
len: 14
j_gene: TRBJ2-1
abundance: NA
d_gene: TRBD1
v_gene: TRBV6-5

CDR3nt: TGTGCCAGCCTCCTCCAAGATAGACACGGCGCATCGGCCCAGCATTTT
CDR3aa: CASLLQDRHGASAQHF
len: 16
j_gene: TRBJ1-5
abundance: NA
d_gene: NA
v_gene: TRBV28

CDR3nt: TGTGCCAGCAGCTTGGCCGGGGGGCGCGGGGGTTTCTTT
CDR3aa: CASSLAGGRGGFF
len: 13
j_gene: TRBJ1-1
abundance: few
d_gene: NA
v_gene: TRBV7-9

CDR3nt: TGTGCCAGCAGCTTAGATGCGGGGGGGGAGACCCAGTACTTC
CDR3aa: CASSLDAGGETQYF
len: 14
j_gene: TRBJ2-5
abundance: NA
d_gene: TRBD2
v_gene: TRBV7-2

CDR3nt: TGTGCCAGCAGACGGACAGGTGGGTCCTACAATGAGCAGTTCTTC
CDR3aa: CASRRTGGSYNEQFF
len: 15
j_gene: TRBJ2-1
abundance: NA
d_gene: TRBD1
v_gene: TRBV27

CDR3nt: TGCAGTGCTAGAGTGACAGGGGCCAGTCCGTTT
CDR3aa: CSARVTGASPF
len: 11
j_gene: TRBJ1-6
abundance: few
d_gene: TRBD1
v_gene: TRBV20-1

CDR3nt: TGTGCCAGCACCACTCAGGGGGCCCGCTCCTACAATGAGCAGTTCTTC
CDR3aa: CASTTQGARSYNEQFF
len: 16
j_gene: TRBJ2-1
abundance: NA
d_gene: TRBD1
v_gene: TRBV27

CDR3nt: TGCGCCAGCAGCTGGGGACTAGCGGAGGCCTACGAGCAGTACTTC
CDR3aa: CASSWGLAEAYEQYF
len: 15
j_gene: TRBJ2-7
abundance: NA
d_gene: TRBD2
v_gene: TRBV5-1

CDR3nt: TGTGCCAGCAGCTTAACGGCGGTCGAATCAGAGAAGTACTTC
CDR3aa: CASSLTAVESEKYF
len: 14
j_gene: TRBJ2-7
abundance: once
d_gene: NA
v_gene: TRBV11-1

CDR3nt: TGCGCCAGCAGTCCATCTAGCACCGGGGAGCTGTTTTTT
CDR3aa: CASSPSSTGELFF
len: 13
j_gene: TRBJ2-2
abundance: NA
d_gene: NA
v_gene: TRBV5-1

CDR3nt: TGTGCCAGCAGTTTAAGGATAGGACTAGCCAACAGGGGCGATGGCTACACCTTC
CDR3aa: CASSLRIGLANRGDGYTF
len: 18
j_gene: TRBJ1-2
abundance: NA
d_gene: TRBD1
v_gene: TRBV28

CDR3nt: TGTGCCAGCAGTGTAGGAGGTAAAAACACCTTC
CDR3aa: CASSVGGKNTF
len: 11
j_gene: TRBJ1-2
abundance: NA
d_gene: NA
v_gene: TRBV6-1

CDR3nt: TGTGCCAGCAGCGCCTACCTTCAGGGGGGTCTGGCAGATACGCAGTATTTT
CDR3aa: CASSAYLQGGLADTQYF
len: 17
j_gene: TRBJ2-3
abundance: NA
d_gene: NA
v_gene: TRBV9

CDR3nt: TGCGCCAGCAGCCGGGAAAGTATCGATGGCTACACCTTC
CDR3aa: CASSRESIDGYTF
len: 13
j_gene: TRBJ1-2
abundance: NA
d_gene: NA
v_gene: TRBV5-1

CDR3nt: TGTGCCAGCTCATCTAGTTCGGGTGACCAGCCCCAGCATTTT
CDR3aa: CASSSSSGDQPQHF
len: 14
j_gene: TRBJ1-5
abundance: once
d_gene: NA
v_gene: TRBV18

CDR3nt: TGTGCCAGCAGTCCCGACAGGGCCTTGAGAGGAGCTTTCTTT
CDR3aa: CASSPDRALRGAFF
len: 14
j_gene: TRBJ1-1
abundance: NA
d_gene: TRBD1
v_gene: TRBV2

CDR3nt: TGTGCCAGCAGCCCCCAGTTAAATGAAAAACTGTTTTTT
CDR3aa: CASSPQLNEKLFF
len: 13
j_gene: TRBJ1-4
abundance: NA
d_gene: NA
v_gene: TRBV14

CDR3nt: TGTGCCAGCTCAACAAACGCAGCCGGGAATCAGCCCCAGCATTTT
CDR3aa: CASSTNAAGNQPQHF
len: 15
j_gene: TRBJ1-5
abundance: NA
d_gene: NA
v_gene: TRBV18

CDR3nt: TGTGCCAGCAGCTTAGAGGCGGCTAACTCTGGGGCCAACGTCCTGACTTTC
CDR3aa: CASSLEAANSGANVLTF
len: 17
j_gene: TRBJ2-6
abundance: NA
d_gene: NA
v_gene: TRBV7-2

CDR3nt: TGTGCCAGCAGCTTACAGGGATCCTCCTACGAGCAGTACTTC
CDR3aa: CASSLQGSSYEQYF
len: 14
j_gene: TRBJ2-7
abundance: NA
d_gene: NA
v_gene: TRBV7-6

CDR3nt: TGTGCCAGCAGCGTAGGTGGCTGGACTAGCGGGAGGCGGCCCTACAATGAGCAGTTCTTC
CDR3aa: CASSVGGWTSGRRPYNEQFF
len: 20
j_gene: TRBJ2-1
abundance: NA
d_gene: TRBD2
v_gene: TRBV9

CDR3nt: TGCGCCAGCAGCTTGCCTCAAACCGGACAGGGCAAAAGGTTGTTGAGCACTGAAGCTTTCTTT
CDR3aa: CASSLPQTGQGKRLLSTEAFF
len: 21
j_gene: TRBJ1-1
abundance: NA
d_gene: TRBD1
v_gene: TRBV5-1

CDR3nt: TGTGCCAGCTCACCGGGACTAGCGGGGCTGACCTACGAGCAGTACTTC
CDR3aa: CASSPGLAGLTYEQYF
len: 16
j_gene: TRBJ2-7
abundance: NA
d_gene: TRBD2
v_gene: TRBV18

CDR3nt: TGTGCCAGCAGTTCCGGAGACTATTATGGCTACACCTTC
CDR3aa: CASSSGDYYGYTF
len: 13
j_gene: TRBJ1-2
abundance: once
d_gene: NA
v_gene: TRBV27

CDR3nt: TGTGCCAGCAGCGTAGGCGGGACAGTCACCGGGGAGCTGTTTTTT
CDR3aa: CASSVGGTVTGELFF
len: 15
j_gene: TRBJ2-2
abundance: NA
d_gene: NA
v_gene: TRBV9

CDR3nt: TGTGCCAGCAGTTACGGCGGATCCATGAACACTGAAGCTTTCTTT
CDR3aa: CASSYGGSMNTEAFF
len: 15
j_gene: TRBJ1-1
abundance: NA
d_gene: NA
v_gene: TRBV6-5

CDR3nt: TGTGCCAGCGAAGAAGGTAGTAGCGGGAGGTGGAATGAGCAGTTCTTC
CDR3aa: CASEEGSSGRWNEQFF
len: 16
j_gene: TRBJ2-1
abundance: NA
d_gene: TRBD2
v_gene: TRBV18

CDR3nt: TGTGCCAGTAGTATATCAGGGAACACTGAAGCTTTCTTT
CDR3aa: CASSISGNTEAFF
len: 13
j_gene: TRBJ1-1
abundance: few
d_gene: NA
v_gene: TRBV19

CDR3nt: TGTGCCAGCAGCCTTGGGGCAGATTCACCCCTCCACTTT
CDR3aa: CASSLGADSPLHF
len: 13
j_gene: TRBJ1-6
abundance: NA
d_gene: NA
v_gene: TRBV11-3

CDR3nt: TGTGCCAGCAGCTTTAGCGGGAGGGCGACCGGGGAGCTGTTTTTT
CDR3aa: CASSFSGRATGELFF
len: 15
j_gene: TRBJ2-2
abundance: NA
d_gene: TRBD2
v_gene: TRBV5-4

CDR3nt: TGTGCCAGCAGCTCTCGGACAGAGGGGGGCTACACCTTC
CDR3aa: CASSSRTEGGYTF
len: 13
j_gene: TRBJ1-2
abundance: few
d_gene: NA
v_gene: TRBV7-2

CDR3nt: TGCGCCAGCAGCCCCGCCGCAGGGGACACCGGGGAGCTGTTTTTT
CDR3aa: CASSPAAGDTGELFF
len: 15
j_gene: TRBJ2-2
abundance: NA
d_gene: NA
v_gene: TRBV4-1

CDR3nt: TGTGCCAGCATACAGGGTCGGACTGAAGCTTTCTTT
CDR3aa: CASIQGRTEAFF
len: 12
j_gene: TRBJ1-1
abundance: NA
d_gene: NA
v_gene: TRBV2

CDR3nt: TGTGCCAGCAGTTACCGGCGGGGGTCCTACACTGAAGCTTTCTTT
CDR3aa: CASSYRRGSYTEAFF
len: 15
j_gene: TRBJ1-1
abundance: NA
d_gene: NA
v_gene: TRBV6-6

CDR3nt: TGTGCCAGCAGGGTGGGACTAGCGGGGTACAATGAGCAGTTCTTC
CDR3aa: CASRVGLAGYNEQFF
len: 15
j_gene: TRBJ2-1
abundance: NA
d_gene: TRBD2
v_gene: TRBV7-2

CDR3nt: TGCAGCGTTGATACTCCCAAAAGCCATGGCTACACCTTC
CDR3aa: CSVDTPKSHGYTF
len: 13
j_gene: TRBJ1-2
abundance: NA
d_gene: NA
v_gene: TRBV29-1

CDR3nt: TGTGCCAGCAGTTTGACTTCATATCCGAACACAGATACGCAGTATTTT
CDR3aa: CASSLTSYPNTDTQYF
len: 16
j_gene: TRBJ2-3
abundance: NA
d_gene: NA
v_gene: TRBV28

CDR3nt: TGCGCCAGCAGCTATAGCGGTGAGCAGTTCTTC
CDR3aa: CASSYSGEQFF
len: 11
j_gene: TRBJ2-1
abundance: NA
d_gene: NA
v_gene: TRBV5-1